This paragraph reports one T cell receptor (beta chain). These data come from a study of OX40 agonist ivuxolimab in advanced cancers. TCRdb's copy holds only in-frame clones and misses some; the assay was immunoSEQ multiplex PCR. Of 96,000 or so clones in the sample, around 80% were seen once. Germline assignment: CDR1 SGHTA and CDR2 FQGNSA. Between the trimmed V and J ends, which lost 1 base and 7 bases, there was a span of 20 bases. The CDR3 length is 17 residues. Material: CD4+ or CD8+ T cells sorted from blood, obtained in a trial of the OX40 agonist ivuxolimab. This chain joins TRBV7-2 and TRBJ2-1; weak D call: TRBD2 (6 bases). This TCR was sampled from an adult with an advanced solid tumor such as melanoma, head and neck, liver or kidney cancer. The CDR3 protein is CASSLDGSWGVPNEQFF. The CDR3 DNA is TGTGCCAGCAGCTTAGATGGTAGTTGGGGGGTACCGAATGAGCAGTTCTTC.